The 11 T cell receptor beta chains presented below share a single source sample, sequenced in a study of T cells in Graves' hyperthyroidism and ophthalmopathy. RNA transcripts were the template for amplifying TCR beta CDR3 regions. HTBI primers were the set used in a first-round RT-PCR of the TCR CDR3. TCRdb fed the multiplex PCR reads into MiXCR, producing one record per CDR3 protein. Of some 760,000 distinct CDR3 sequences listed, 11% to 15% were seen once; the top ten hold roughly 10%. The sequenced material came from blood. These TCRs come from a woman younger than 30 with Graves' hyperthyroidism.

This clonotype has only a few counts. This rearrangement joins TRBV10-3 to TRBJ1-5, with 9 bases identical to TRBD1. The CDR3 spans 14 residues. In germline, CDR1 is ENHRY, CDR2 SYGVKD. V lost 4 bases and J lost 7; bases outside the gene matches: 5. The CDR3 is CAISARTGAQPQHF. As DNA, the CDR3 is TGTGCCATCAGTGCGAGGACAGGGGCCCAGCCCCAGCATTTT.

This clonotype was detected once. The rearrangement links TRBV6-5 to TRBJ1-1, with TRBD1 as a possible D gene (5 bases). Trimming took 0 bases from V and 4 from J, leaving 12 bases between them. The CDR3 runs 15 residues. Germline V lookup: CDR1 MNHEY, CDR2 SVGAGI. CDR3: CASSYSIGGSTEAFF. The CDR3 region has the DNA TGTGCCAGCAGTTACTCGATCGGGGGAAGCACTGAAGCTTTCTTT.

Many counts were recorded for this clonotype. This chain links TRBV6-2 or TRBV6-3 with TRBJ2-1; a weak D match, TRBD2 (5 bases). CDR1 is MNHEY, CDR2 SVGEGT, per germline. The germline V and J ends were trimmed by 2 bases and 6 bases, with 8 bases remaining between them. The length of the CDR3 is 13 residues. In nucleotides, the CDR3 is TGTGCCAGCAGTTACGCCCGGGGCAATGAGCAGTTCTTC. Translated, it gives CASSYARGNEQFF.

This clonotype was counted ten times or more. The CDR3 here is CASSTDRGQNTEAFF. In DNA form, the CDR3 reads TGCGCCAGCAGCACCGACAGGGGCCAGAACACTGAAGCTTTCTTT. The rearrangement joins TRBV5-1 to TRBJ1-1, with TRBD1 identical over 8 bases. J lost 1 base, V lost 4 bases, and 6 bases had no gene match. Germline V gene lookup returns CDR1 SGHRS and CDR2 YFSETQ. This CDR3 has 15 residues.

Ten or more counts support this clonotype. The chain carries TRBV6-1 and TRBJ1-5, with a tentative D call TRBD1 (6 bases). Deletions cut 7 bases from V and 4 bases from J, with 11 bases between. Per the germline V gene, CDR1 is MNHNS and CDR2 is SASEGT. The CDR3 has 13 residues. The CDR3 spells CASIGQGNQPQHF. CDR3 nucleotides: TGTGCCAGCATAGGTCAGGGGAATCAGCCCCAGCATTTT.

V and J are TRBV4-3 and TRBJ2-1; TRBD2 matches at 8 bases. The germline V gene has CDR1 LGHNA and CDR2 YSLEER. V trimming: 0 bases; J trimming: 1 base; junction bases outside the gene matches: 5. The CDR3 contains 17 residues. CDR3 sequence reads: CASSQDIQRESYNEQFF. CDR3 bases: TGCGCCAGCAGCCAAGATATCCAGCGGGAGTCCTACAATGAGCAGTTCTTC.

This clonotype has just a few counts. The chain recombines TRBV19 with TRBJ2-5; a weak D match, TRBD1 (6 bases). The V and J ends lost 6 bases and 1 base respectively, with 12 bases between them. Germline V gene lookup returns CDR1 LNHDA and CDR2 SQIVND (reference sequence). The CDR3 contains 14 residues. The DNA for the CDR3 is TGTGCCAGTAGGAGTACACAGGGCCAAGAGACCCAGTACTTC. Translating gives CASRSTQGQETQYF. The full variable domain, its missing parts supplied by reference TRBV19 and TRBJ2-5, is DGGITQSPKYLFRKEGQNVTLSCEQNLNHDAMYWYRQDPGQGLRLIYYSQIVNDFQKGDIAEGYSVSREKKESFPLTVTSAQKNPTAFYLCASRSTQGQETQYFGPGTRLLVL.

This clonotype was counted only a few times. A read error may be the cause here, since a much bigger clone is one base away. The chain is built from TRBV2 and TRBJ2-5, with unresolved D. Germline assignment: CDR1 SNHLY and CDR2 FYNNEI. CDR3 length: 11 residues. Between the trimmed V and J ends, which lost 3 bases and 5 bases, there was a span of 4 bases. Here the CDR3 DNA reads TGTGCCAGCAGTGAGACGGAGACCCAGTACTTC. This translates into CASSETETQYF.

This clonotype occurred a few times. The gene calls are TRBV7-2 and TRBJ2-6; maybe TRBD1 (6 bases). Germline CDR1 SGHTA, CDR2 FQGNSA. Deletions cut 1 base from V and 2 bases from J, with 12 bases between. CDR3 length: 17 amino acids. The CDR3 spells CASSLVQGRAGANVLTF. The CDR3 DNA follows: TGTGCCAGCAGCTTAGTTCAGGGGCGTGCTGGGGCCAACGTCCTGACTTTC.

The chain carries TRBV20-1 and TRBJ2-3; TRBD2 agrees at 9 bases. V shed 5 bases and J 0 bases; nucleotides not matched to a gene: 9. The germline CDR1 and CDR2 sequences are DFQATT and SNEGSKA (reference sequence). This CDR3 has 16 residues. The CDR3, as DNA: TGCAGTGCTCAGGATGCGGGAGGGCGGAGCACAGATACGCAGTATTTT. As protein: CSAQDAGGRSTDTQYF.

This clonotype appeared many times. The genes are TRBV6-1 and TRBJ2-2; either TRBD1 or TRBD2 may fit D (6 bases each). Between the trimmed V and J ends, which lost 7 bases and 3 bases, there was a span of 18 bases. Germline assignment: CDR1 MNHNS and CDR2 SASEGT. CDR3 length: 16 residues. Here the CDR3 DNA reads TGTGCCAGCACCCTACCTCTCGGGGGCTACACCGGGGAGCTGTTTTTT. It translates to CASTLPLGGYTGELFF.